This record concerns one T cell receptor beta chain sequence. Its antigen remains unidentified. One end of the junction is discordant with germline, which a read error may explain. These data originate in a study of CD8+CD57+ T cells in acquired aplastic anemia (dated by TCRdb to the late 2010s). Concerning the study at large: A mean of about 3 ug of DNA, ranging from about 0.19 to 27.4 ug, was extracted from sorted CD4+ and CD8+ cells. Healthy donor samples averaged about 9.8 million reads for CD4+ and 11 million to 14 million for CD8+ cells. Here is what the overall study found, with its caveats: Around 28 CD8+ CDR3 sequences were found to be shared between patients and controls, but these sequences appeared to be highly expressed in patients and within the immunodominant clones of the patients. Patients and healthy controls showed no significant difference in CD8+ Simpson's diversity (P=0.060).

TCR repertoires of sorted CD4+ and CD8+ blood T cells from severe aplastic anemia patients and healthy subjects were deep-sequenced in the study. Ficoll-Paque density gradient centrifugation was used to isolate peripheral blood mononuclear cells. Before DNA extraction, CD4+ and CD8+ T cells were sorted with FACS or magnetic beads. Genomic DNA was used as template for profiling of TCR beta VDJ combinations and CDR3 sequences. TCR repertoire sequencing was run on an Illumina HiSeq 2000. The original methods were these. Repertoires were assessed using TRBV/TRBJ rearrangement plots, CDR3 size and DJ length profiles, and Simpson's diversity index. Whichever DNA sequence was most abundant in the deep sequencing data was defined as the immunodominant clone. CDR3 amino acid sequences were checked for sharing between subjects and were compared against published repertoires and the VDJdb database. TCRdb trimmed the raw reads at Q25, called clones with MiXCR and kept productive beta chains. Rows are unified per CDR3 protein, each entry keeping the most common DNA and genes. The V and J calls reflect TCRdb's pipeline rather than the authors' work. The sample profile shows roughly 86,000 distinct CDR3 sequences; under 50% of them were found once. The ten largest clones take up 65% to 80% of the sample.

There are 17 amino acids in the CDR3, from cysteine to phenylalanine inclusive. Only the CDR3 portion is preserved as DNA: 51 bases, with reading frame beginning at the first base. CDR1 MGHDK and CDR2 SYGVNS are derived from the germline V gene. The TCR sequence derives from a human donor in good health, serving as a control. Sequencing was done on a sample of sorted CD4+, CD8+, or CD8+CD57+ T cells (not recorded which) from PBMCs. The rearranged segments are TRBV25-1 and TRBJ2-1, with 8 bases in between that match TRBD2. The CDR3 loop reads CASSETGGNLRYNGQFF. The DNA is TGTGCCAGCAGTGAGACGGGGGGGAACCTCCGCTACAATGGGCAGTTCTTC.